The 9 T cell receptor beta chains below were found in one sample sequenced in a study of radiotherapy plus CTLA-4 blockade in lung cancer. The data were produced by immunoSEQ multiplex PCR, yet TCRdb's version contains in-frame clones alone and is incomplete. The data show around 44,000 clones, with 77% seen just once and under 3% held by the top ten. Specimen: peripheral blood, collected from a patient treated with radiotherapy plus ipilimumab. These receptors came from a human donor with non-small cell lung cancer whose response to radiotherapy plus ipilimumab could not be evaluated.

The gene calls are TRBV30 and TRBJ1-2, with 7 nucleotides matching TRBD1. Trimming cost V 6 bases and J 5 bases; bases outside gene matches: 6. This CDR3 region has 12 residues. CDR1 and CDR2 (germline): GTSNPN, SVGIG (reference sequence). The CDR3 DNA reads TGTGCCTGCGGACAGGTTACATATGGCTACACCTTC. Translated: CACGQVTYGYTF.

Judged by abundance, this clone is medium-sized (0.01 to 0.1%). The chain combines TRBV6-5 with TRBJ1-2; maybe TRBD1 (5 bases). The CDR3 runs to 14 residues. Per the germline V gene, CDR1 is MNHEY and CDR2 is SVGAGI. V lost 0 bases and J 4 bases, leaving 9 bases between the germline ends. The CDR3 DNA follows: TGTGCCAGCAGTTACTCGGTGACAGCCTATGGCTACACCTTC. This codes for CASSYSVTAYGYTF.

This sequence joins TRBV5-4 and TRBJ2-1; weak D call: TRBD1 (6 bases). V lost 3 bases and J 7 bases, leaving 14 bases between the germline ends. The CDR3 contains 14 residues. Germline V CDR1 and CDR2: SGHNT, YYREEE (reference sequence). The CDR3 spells CASSSRDTPNEQFF. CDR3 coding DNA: TGTGCCAGCAGCTCCCGGGACACCCCTAATGAGCAGTTCTTC.

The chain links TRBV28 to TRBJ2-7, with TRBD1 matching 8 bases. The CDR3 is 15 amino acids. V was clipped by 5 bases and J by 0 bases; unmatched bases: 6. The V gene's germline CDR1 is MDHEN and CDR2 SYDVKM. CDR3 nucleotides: TGTGCCAGCAGTCAACCCGGGACAGGCTCCTACGAGCAGTACTTC. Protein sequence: CASSQPGTGSYEQYF. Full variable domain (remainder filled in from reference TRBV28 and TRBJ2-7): DVKVTQSSRYLVKRTGEKVFLECVQDMDHENMFWYRQDPGLGLRLIYFSYDVKMKEKGDIPEGYSVSREKKERFSLILESASTNQTSMYLCASSQPGTGSYEQYFGPGTRLTVT.

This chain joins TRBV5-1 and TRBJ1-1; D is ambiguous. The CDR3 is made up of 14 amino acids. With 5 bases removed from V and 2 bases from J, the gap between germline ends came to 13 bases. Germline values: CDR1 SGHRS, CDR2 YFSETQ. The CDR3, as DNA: TGCGCCAGCAGTAAGCTGGGAGGAAACACTGAAGCTTTCTTT. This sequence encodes CASSKLGGNTEAFF.

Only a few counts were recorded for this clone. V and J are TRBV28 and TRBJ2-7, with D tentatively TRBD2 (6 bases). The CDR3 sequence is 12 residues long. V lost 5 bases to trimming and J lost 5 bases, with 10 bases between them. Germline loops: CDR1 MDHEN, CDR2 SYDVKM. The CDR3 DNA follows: TGTGCCAGCAGTCCCCCGGGGGACGAGCAGTACTTC. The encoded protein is CASSPPGDEQYF.

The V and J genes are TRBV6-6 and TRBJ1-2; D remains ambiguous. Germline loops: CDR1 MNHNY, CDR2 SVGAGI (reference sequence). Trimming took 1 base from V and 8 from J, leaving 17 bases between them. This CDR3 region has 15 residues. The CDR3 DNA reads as TGTGCCAGCAGTTACTTAGACGACGGACTTCGAGGCTACACCTTC. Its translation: CASSYLDDGLRGYTF.

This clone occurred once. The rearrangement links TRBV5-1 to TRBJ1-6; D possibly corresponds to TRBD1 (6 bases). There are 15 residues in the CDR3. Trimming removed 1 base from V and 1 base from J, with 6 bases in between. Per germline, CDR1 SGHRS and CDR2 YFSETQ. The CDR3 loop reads CASSLTGSYNSPLHF. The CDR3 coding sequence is TGCGCCAGCAGCTTGACAGGGTCCTATAATTCACCCCTCCACTTT.

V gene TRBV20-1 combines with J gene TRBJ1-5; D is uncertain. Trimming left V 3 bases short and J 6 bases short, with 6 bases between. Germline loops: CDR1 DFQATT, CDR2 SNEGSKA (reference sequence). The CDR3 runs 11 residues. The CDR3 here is CSASLSQPQHF. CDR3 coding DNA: TGCAGTGCTAGTCTCAGTCAGCCCCAGCATTTT.